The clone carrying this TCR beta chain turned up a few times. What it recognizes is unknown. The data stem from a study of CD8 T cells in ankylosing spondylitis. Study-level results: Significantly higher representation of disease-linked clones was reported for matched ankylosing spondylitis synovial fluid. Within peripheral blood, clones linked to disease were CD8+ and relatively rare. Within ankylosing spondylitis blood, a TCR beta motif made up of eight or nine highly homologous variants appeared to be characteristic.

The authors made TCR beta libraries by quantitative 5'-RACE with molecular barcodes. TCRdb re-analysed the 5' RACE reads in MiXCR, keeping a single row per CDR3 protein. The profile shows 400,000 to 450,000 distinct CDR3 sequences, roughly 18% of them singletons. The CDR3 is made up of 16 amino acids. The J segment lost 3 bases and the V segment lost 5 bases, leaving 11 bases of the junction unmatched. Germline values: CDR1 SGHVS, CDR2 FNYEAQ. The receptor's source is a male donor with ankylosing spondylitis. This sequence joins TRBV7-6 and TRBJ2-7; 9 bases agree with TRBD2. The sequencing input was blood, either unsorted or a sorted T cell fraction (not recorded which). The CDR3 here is CASSDAFSGRRYEQYF. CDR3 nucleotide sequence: TGTGCCAGCAGCGATGCCTTTAGCGGGAGACGCTACGAGCAGTACTTC.